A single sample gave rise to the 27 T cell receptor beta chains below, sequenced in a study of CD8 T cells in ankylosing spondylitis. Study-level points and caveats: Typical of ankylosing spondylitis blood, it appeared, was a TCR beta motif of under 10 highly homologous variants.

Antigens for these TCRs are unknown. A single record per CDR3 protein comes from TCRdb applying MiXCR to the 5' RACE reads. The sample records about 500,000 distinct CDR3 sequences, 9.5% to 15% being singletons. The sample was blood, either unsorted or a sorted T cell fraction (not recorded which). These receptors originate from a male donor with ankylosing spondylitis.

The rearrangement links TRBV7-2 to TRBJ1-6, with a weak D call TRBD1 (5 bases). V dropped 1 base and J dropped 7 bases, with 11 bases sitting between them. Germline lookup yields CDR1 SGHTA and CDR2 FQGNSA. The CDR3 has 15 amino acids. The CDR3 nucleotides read TGTGCCAGCAGCTTAGAACAGGTCCAGAATTCACCCCTCCACTTT. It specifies CASSLEQVQNSPLHF. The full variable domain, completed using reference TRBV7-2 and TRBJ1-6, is GAGVSQSPSNKVTEKGKDVELRCDPISGHTALYWYRQSLGQGLEFLIYFQGNSAPDKSGLPSDRFSAERTGGSVSTLTIQRTQQEDSAVYLCASSLEQVQNSPLHFGNGTRLTVT.

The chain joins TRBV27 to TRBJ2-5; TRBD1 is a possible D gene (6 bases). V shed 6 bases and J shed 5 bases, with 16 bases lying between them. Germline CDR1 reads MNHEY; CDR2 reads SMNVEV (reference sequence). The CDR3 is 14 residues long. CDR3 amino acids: CASSPGTRGETQYF. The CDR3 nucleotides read TGTGCCAGCAGCCCCGGGACACGAGGGGAGACCCAGTACTTC.

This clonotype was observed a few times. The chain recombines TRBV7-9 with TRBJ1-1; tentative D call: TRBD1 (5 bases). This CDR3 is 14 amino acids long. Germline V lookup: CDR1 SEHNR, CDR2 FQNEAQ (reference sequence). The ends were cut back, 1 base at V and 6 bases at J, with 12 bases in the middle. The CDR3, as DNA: TGTGCCAGCAGCTTAGGGGCCGGGGCCGCTGAAGCTTTCTTT. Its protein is CASSLGAGAAEAFF.

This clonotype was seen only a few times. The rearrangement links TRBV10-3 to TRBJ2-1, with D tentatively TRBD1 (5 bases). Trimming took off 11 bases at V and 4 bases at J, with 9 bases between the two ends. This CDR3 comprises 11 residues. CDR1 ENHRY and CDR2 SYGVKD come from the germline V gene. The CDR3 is CASQDYNEQFF. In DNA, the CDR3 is TGTGCCTCACAGGATTACAATGAGCAGTTCTTC.

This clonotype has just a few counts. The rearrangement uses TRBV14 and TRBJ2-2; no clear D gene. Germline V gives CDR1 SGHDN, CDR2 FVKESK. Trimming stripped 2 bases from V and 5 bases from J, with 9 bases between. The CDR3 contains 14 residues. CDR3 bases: TGTGCCAGCAGCCAATCACGCGGTACCGGGGAGCTGTTTTTT. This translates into CASSQSRGTGELFF. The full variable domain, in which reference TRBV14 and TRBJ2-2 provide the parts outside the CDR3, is EAGVTQFPSHSVIEKGQTVTLRCDPISGHDNLYWYRRVMGKEIKFLLHFVKESKQDESGMPNNRFLAERTGGTYSTLKVQPAELEDSGVYFCASSQSRGTGELFFGEGSRLTVL.

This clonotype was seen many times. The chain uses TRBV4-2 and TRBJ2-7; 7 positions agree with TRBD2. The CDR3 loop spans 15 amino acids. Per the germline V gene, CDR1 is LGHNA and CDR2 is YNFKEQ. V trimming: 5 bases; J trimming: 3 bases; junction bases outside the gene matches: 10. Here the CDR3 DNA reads TGTGCCAGCAGCAATACGGGACTAAAAAACTACGAGCAGTACGTC. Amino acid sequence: CASSNTGLKNYEQYV.

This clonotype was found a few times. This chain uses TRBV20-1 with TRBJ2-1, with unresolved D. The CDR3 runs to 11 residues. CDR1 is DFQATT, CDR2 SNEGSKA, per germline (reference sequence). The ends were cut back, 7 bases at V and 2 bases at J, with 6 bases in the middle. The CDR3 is CSVRTYNEQFF. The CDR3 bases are TGCAGTGTTCGAACCTACAATGAGCAGTTCTTC.

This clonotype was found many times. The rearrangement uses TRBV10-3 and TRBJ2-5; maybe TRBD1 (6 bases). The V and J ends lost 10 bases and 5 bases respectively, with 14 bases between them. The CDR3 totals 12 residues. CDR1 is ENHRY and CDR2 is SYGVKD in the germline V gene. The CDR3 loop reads CATATGQETQYF. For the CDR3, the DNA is TGTGCCACCGCGACAGGTCAGGAGACCCAGTACTTC.

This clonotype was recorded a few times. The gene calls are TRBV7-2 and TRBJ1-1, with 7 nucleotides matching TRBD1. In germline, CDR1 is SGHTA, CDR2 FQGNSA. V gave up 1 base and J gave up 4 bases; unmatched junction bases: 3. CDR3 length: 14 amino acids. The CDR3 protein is CASSLDRGPTEAFF. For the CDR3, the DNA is TGTGCCAGCAGCTTAGACAGGGGACCCACTGAAGCTTTCTTT.

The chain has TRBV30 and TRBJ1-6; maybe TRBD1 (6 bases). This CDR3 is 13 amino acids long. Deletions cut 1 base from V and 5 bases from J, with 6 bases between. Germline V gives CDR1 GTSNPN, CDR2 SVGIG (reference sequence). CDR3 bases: TGTGCCTGGAGTGGACAGGATAATTCACCCCTCCACTTT. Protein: CAWSGQDNSPLHF.

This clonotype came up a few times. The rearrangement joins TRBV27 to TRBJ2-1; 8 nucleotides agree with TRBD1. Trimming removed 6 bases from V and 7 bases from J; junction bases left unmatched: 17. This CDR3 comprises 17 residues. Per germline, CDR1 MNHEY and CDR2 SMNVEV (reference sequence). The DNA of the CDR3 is TGTGCCAGCAGCCCCCCTACCGGCAGGGGGCTGATTAATGAGCAGTTCTTC. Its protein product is CASSPPTGRGLINEQFF.

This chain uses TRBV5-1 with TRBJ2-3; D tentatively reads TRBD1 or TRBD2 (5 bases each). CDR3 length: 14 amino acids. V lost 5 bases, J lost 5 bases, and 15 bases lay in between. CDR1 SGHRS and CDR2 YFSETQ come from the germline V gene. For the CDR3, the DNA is TGCGCCAGCAGTACGCGGGCTCAGGGAGATACGCAGTATTTT. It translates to CASSTRAQGDTQYF.

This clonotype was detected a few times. Written as DNA, the CDR3 is TGCAGCGTGGCTAATGTAGAAGCTTTCTTT. This sequence encodes CSVANVEAFF. The J gene is TRBJ1-1, the V gene TRBV29-1, with D uncertain. Germline CDR1 SQVTM, CDR2 ANQGSEA. The V end was cut by 6 bases, the J end by 8 bases, with 10 bases between. This CDR3 is built from 10 residues.

The CDR3 nucleotides read TGTGCCAGCAGTGAAAGTGAGGAGACTGAAGCTTTCTTT. It translates to CASSESEETEAFF. This rearrangement joins TRBV6-1 to TRBJ1-1; D gene uncertain. The germline V gene encodes CDR1 MNHNS and CDR2 SASEGT. V lost 2 bases, J lost 5 bases, and 9 bases lay in between. CDR3 length: 13 residues.

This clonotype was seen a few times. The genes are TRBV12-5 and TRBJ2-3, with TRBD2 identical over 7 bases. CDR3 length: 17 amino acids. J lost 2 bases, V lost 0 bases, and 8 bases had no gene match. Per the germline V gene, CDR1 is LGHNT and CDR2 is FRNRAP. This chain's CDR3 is CASGLVLRGTTTDTQYF. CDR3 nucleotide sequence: TGTGCTAGTGGTTTGGTTCTTCGCGGGACTACCACAGATACGCAGTATTTT.

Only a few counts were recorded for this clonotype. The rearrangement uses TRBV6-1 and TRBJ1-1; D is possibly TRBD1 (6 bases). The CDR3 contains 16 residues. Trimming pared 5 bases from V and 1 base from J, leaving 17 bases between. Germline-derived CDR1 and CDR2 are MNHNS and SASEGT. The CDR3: CASSLWGAGQNTEAFF. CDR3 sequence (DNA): TGTGCCAGCAGTCTTTGGGGGGCGGGGCAGAACACTGAAGCTTTCTTT.

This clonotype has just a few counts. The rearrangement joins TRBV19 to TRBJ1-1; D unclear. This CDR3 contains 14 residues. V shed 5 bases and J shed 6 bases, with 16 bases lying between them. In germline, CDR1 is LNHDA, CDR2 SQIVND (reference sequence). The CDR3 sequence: CASSGSRRSPEAFF. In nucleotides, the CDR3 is TGTGCCAGTAGTGGTAGCAGGAGGTCCCCTGAAGCTTTCTTT.

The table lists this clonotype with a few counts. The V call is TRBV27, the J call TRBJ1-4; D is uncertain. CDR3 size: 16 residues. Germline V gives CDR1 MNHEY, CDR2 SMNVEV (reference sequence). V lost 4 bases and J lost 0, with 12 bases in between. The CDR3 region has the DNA TGTGCCAGCAGTTCCTCGATCTACTCAACTAATGAAAAACTGTTTTTT. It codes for CASSSSIYSTNEKLFF.

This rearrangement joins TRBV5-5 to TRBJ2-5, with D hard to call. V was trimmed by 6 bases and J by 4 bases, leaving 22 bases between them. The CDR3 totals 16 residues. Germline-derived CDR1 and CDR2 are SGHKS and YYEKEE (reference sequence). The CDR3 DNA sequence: TGTGCCAGCACCCCCCTTGGCAATAGTATCAGAGAGACCCAGTACTTC. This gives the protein CASTPLGNSIRETQYF.

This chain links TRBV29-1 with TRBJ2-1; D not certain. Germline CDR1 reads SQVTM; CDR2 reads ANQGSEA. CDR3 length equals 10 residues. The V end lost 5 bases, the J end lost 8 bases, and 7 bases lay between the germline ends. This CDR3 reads CSVLSDEQFF. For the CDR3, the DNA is TGCAGCGTTCTTTCGGATGAGCAGTTCTTC.

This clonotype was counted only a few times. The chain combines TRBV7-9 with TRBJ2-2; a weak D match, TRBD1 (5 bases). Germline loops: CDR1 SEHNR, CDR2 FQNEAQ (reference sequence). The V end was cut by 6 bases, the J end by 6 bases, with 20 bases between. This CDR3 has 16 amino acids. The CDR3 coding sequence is TGTGCCAGCAGTTCACCAGGGTTTAATGGCCCCGGGGAGCTGTTTTTT. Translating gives CASSSPGFNGPGELFF.

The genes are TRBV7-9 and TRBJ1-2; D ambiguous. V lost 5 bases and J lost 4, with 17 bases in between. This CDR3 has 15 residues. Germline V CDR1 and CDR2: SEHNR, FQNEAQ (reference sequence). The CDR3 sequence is CASSRPLTTSYGYTF. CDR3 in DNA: TGTGCCAGCAGCAGACCGTTGACGACAAGCTATGGCTACACCTTC.

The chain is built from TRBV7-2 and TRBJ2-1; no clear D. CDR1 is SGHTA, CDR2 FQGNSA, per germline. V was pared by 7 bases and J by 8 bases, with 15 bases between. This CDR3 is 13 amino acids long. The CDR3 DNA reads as TGTGCCAGCAAGACAAATCCCAACTATGAGCAGTTCTTC. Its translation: CASKTNPNYEQFF.

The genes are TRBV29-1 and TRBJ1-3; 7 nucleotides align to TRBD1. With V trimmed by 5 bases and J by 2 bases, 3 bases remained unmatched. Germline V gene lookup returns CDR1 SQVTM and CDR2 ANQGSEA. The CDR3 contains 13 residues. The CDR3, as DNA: TGCAGCGTTCAACAGGGGCCTGGAAACACCATATATTTT. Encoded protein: CSVQQGPGNTIYF.

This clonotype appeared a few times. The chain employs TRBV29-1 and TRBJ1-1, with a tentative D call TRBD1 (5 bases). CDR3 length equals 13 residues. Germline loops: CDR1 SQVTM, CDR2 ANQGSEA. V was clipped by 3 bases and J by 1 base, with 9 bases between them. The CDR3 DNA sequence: TGCAGCGTTGACGGGACGGGGAACACTGAAGCTTTCTTT. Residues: CSVDGTGNTEAFF.

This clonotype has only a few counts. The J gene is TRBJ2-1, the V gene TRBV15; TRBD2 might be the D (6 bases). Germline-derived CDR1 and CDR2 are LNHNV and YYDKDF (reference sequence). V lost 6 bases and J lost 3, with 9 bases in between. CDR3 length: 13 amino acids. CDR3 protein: CATSSGYYNEQFF. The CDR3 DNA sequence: TGTGCCACCAGTAGCGGTTACTACAATGAGCAGTTCTTC.

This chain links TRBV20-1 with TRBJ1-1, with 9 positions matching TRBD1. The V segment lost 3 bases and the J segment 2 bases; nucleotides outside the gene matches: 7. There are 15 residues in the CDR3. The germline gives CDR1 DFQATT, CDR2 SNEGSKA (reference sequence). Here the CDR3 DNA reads TGCAGTGCTAGGAGGGTGACAGGGGGAAACACTGAAGCTTTCTTT. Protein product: CSARRVTGGNTEAFF.